Below are 14 T cell receptor beta chains sequenced from a single sample in a study of blood T cell repertoires in COVID-19. Using immunoSEQ multiplex PCR, the repertoire was profiled, and TCRdb retains in-frame clones only, with some absent. The data hold 250,000 to 350,000 clones, with 80% to 90% observed a single time. The material sequenced was peripheral blood. These receptors were collected from a woman aged 50 to 60 with acute or convalescent COVID-19.

This chain connects TRBV19 to TRBJ2-7; maybe TRBD1 (6 bases). Germline V gives CDR1 LNHDA, CDR2 SQIVND (reference sequence). This CDR3 region has 15 residues. Trimming removed 7 bases at V and 0 bases at J, with 16 bases between. CDR3: CASTPDQGSSYEQYF. The CDR3 nucleotides read TGTGCCAGTACCCCCGATCAGGGGAGCTCCTACGAGCAGTACTTC. The variable domain in full, with the rest retrieved from reference TRBV19 and TRBJ2-7, is DGGITQSPKYLFRKEGQNVTLSCEQNLNHDAMYWYRQDPGQGLRLIYYSQIVNDFQKGDIAEGYSVSREKKESFPLTVTSAQKNPTAFYLCASTPDQGSSYEQYFGPGTRLTVT.

This rearrangement joins TRBV5-1 to TRBJ1-3, with 9 bases fitting TRBD1. CDR3 size: 15 residues. Germline CDR1 and CDR2: SGHRS and YFSETQ. The J segment lost 3 bases and the V segment lost 5 bases, leaving 6 bases of the junction unmatched. This CDR3 reads CASREATGGGNTIYF. The DNA for the CDR3 is TGCGCCAGCAGGGAGGCGACAGGGGGTGGAAACACCATATATTTT.

The gene calls are TRBV7-9 and TRBJ2-3; D not resolved. The V gene lost 7 bases and the J gene lost 0 bases, with 5 bases spanning the gap. Per the germline V gene, CDR1 is SEHNR and CDR2 is FQNEAQ (reference sequence). The CDR3 contains 12 residues. CDR3 sequence reads: CASKRSTDTQYF. The CDR3 nucleotides read TGTGCCAGCAAGAGGAGCACAGATACGCAGTATTTT.

This clone was found once. The chain combines TRBV4-3 with TRBJ1-5; 8 bases are shared with TRBD1. Germline CDR1 is LGHNA and CDR2 is YSLEER. The CDR3 consists of 13 residues. Trimming took 9 bases from V and 7 from J; bases not matched to a gene: 8. CDR3 nucleotide sequence: TGCGCCAGTTTCCGACAGGGGAGACAGCCCCAGCATTTT. It codes for CASFRQGRQPQHF.

The chain uses TRBV7-2 and TRBJ2-1; D unresolved. This CDR3 comprises 16 residues. The germline gives CDR1 SGHTA, CDR2 FQGNSA. Trimming stripped 1 base from V and 4 bases from J, with 14 bases between. The chain's CDR3 is CASSLGLSVTYNEQFF. CDR3 DNA: TGTGCCAGCAGCTTAGGTTTAAGCGTCACTTACAATGAGCAGTTCTTC.

The chain has TRBV19 and TRBJ2-2, with TRBD1 matching 8 bases. CDR1 LNHDA and CDR2 SQIVND come from the germline V gene (reference sequence). The CDR3 spans 16 residues. V shed 7 bases and J 4 bases; nucleotides not matched to a gene: 11. The CDR3 bases are TGTGCCAGTATCTCATTCCAGGGGGCCGGCACCGGGGAGCTGTTTTTT. Its protein is CASISFQGAGTGELFF.

The chain carries TRBV7-2 and TRBJ2-7; perhaps TRBD2 as D (6 bases). V was clipped by 5 bases and J by 1 base, with 15 bases between them. The CDR3 loop spans 15 amino acids. The germline CDR1 and CDR2 sequences are SGHTA and FQGNSA. Here the CDR3 DNA reads TGTGCCAGCAGCGTAACCGGGACTGTGTCCTACGAGCAGTACTTC. Translated, it gives CASSVTGTVSYEQYF. Filled out from reference TRBV7-2 and TRBJ2-7, the complete variable domain reads GAGVSQSPSNKVTEKGKDVELRCDPISGHTALYWYRQSLGQGLEFLIYFQGNSAPDKSGLPSDRFSAERTGGSVSTLTIQRTQQEDSAVYLCASSVTGTVSYEQYFGPGTRLTVT.

The chain joins TRBV10-3 to TRBJ1-3; TRBD1 might be the D (6 bases). This CDR3 region has 13 residues. Germline CDR1 ENHRY, CDR2 SYGVKD. Trimming stripped 3 bases from V and 7 bases from J, with 10 bases between. The CDR3 DNA is TGTGCCATCAGTGAAGGGGGAGTCAACACCATATATTTT. Amino acid sequence: CAISEGGVNTIYF.

The chain has TRBV9 and TRBJ1-5; D perhaps matches TRBD1 (6 bases). V shed 1 base and J shed 7 bases, with 18 bases lying between them. Germline-derived CDR1 and CDR2 are SGDLS and YYNGEE. The CDR3 runs to 16 residues. The CDR3 is CASSVPRQERRQPQHF. CDR3 DNA: TGTGCCAGCAGCGTACCGAGACAGGAAAGGAGGCAGCCCCAGCATTTT.

The chain is built from TRBV30 and TRBJ1-2; 7 nucleotides line up with TRBD1. Unmatched junction bases numbered 14, after V lost 3 bases and J lost 4 bases. The CDR3 covers 16 residues. Germline-derived CDR1 and CDR2 are GTSNPN and SVGIG (reference sequence). The DNA of the CDR3 is TGTGCCTGGAGCAGAAGACTAGGGGGCGCGAGCTATGGCTACACCTTC. It codes for CAWSRRLGGASYGYTF.

The CDR3 loop reads CASSSGQGRGGYTF. CDR3 DNA sequence: TGTGCCAGCAGCTCCGGACAGGGCCGAGGCGGCTACACCTTC. The V and J genes are TRBV7-2 and TRBJ1-2; 8 nucleotides align to TRBD1. Germline V gives CDR1 SGHTA, CDR2 FQGNSA. J was trimmed by 8 bases and V by 4 bases; bases with no gene match: 9. The CDR3 runs to 14 residues.

This clone was observed a few times. The chain has TRBV9 and TRBJ2-2, with D hard to call. Germline lookup yields CDR1 SGDLS and CDR2 YYNGEE. The CDR3 runs to 14 residues. Trimming removed 0 bases at V and 2 bases at J, with 5 bases between. As DNA, the CDR3 is TGTGCCAGCAGCGTAGCGGTTAACACCGGGGAGCTGTTTTTT. Encoded protein: CASSVAVNTGELFF.

The genes are TRBV5-6 and TRBJ1-6; the match to TRBD1 covers 7 bases. This CDR3 comprises 15 residues. From germline, CDR1 is SGHDT and CDR2 YYEEEE. V lost 5 bases to trimming and J lost 8 bases; unmatched junction nucleotides: 10. The CDR3 reads CASSLGGGTHSPLHF. The CDR3 DNA is TGTGCCAGCAGTCTTGGAGGGGGCACGCATTCACCCCTCCACTTT. The entire variable domain, with the rest obtained from reference TRBV5-6 and TRBJ1-6, is as follows: DAGVTQSPTHLIKTRGQQVTLRCSPKSGHDTVSWYQQALGQGPQFIFQYYEEEERQRGNFPDRFSGHQFPNYSSELNVNALLLGDSALYLCASSLGGGTHSPLHFGNGTRLTVT.

The chain combines TRBV18 with TRBJ2-1; 16 nucleotides match TRBD2. Germline lookup yields CDR1 KGHSH and CDR2 LQKENI. The CDR3 has 17 amino acids. Losses at the gene ends were 6 bases for V and 0 bases for J; bases not matched to a gene: 2. DNA for the CDR3: TGTGCCAGCTCGGGACTAGCGGGGGGGAGCTCCTACAATGAGCAGTTCTTC. This sequence encodes CASSGLAGGSSYNEQFF.